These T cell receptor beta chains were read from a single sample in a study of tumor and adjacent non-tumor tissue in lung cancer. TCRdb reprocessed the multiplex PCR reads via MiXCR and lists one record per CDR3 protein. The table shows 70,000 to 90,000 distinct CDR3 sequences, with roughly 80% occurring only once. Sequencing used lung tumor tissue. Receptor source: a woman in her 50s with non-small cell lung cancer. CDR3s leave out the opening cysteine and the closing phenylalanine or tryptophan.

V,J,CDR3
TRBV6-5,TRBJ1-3,ASSYVPVSGSTIY
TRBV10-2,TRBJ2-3,ASISADTQY
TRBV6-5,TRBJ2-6,ANRWRGSGANILT
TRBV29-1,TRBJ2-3,SVRPPGGADTQY
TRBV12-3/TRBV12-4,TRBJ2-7,ASSFPGANYEQY
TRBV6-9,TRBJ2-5,ASSYSMCCGSGETQY
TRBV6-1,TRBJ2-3,ASIEALAGGHDTQY
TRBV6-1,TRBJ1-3,ASCEELELPGDTIY
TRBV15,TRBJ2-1,VTSTDENEQF
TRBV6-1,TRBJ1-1,ASPGRDRGTAAF
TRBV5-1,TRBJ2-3,ASSLGAGGPVADTQY
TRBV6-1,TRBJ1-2,ASNRVNPELNYGYT
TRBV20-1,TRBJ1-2,SAREMGDFGYT
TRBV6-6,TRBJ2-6,ASSILDRDGANVLT
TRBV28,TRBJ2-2,ASGGAGGAGELF
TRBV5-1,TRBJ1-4,ASGPGGSVTNEKLF
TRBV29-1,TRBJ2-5,VSRGNSETHY
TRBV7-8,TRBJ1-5,ASSLVRSNSNQPQH
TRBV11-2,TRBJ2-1,VNSFDSADNEQF
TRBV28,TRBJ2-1,ASSSRRERNEQF
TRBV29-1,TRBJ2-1,SIHAGYNEQF
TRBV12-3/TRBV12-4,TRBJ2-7,ASSPGVVVERY
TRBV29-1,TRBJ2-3,SVLDAYTDMQY
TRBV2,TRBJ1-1,ASSEGWGLTEAF
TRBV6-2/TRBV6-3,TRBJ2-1,ASRGHTGDKQF
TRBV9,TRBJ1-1,ASSVARTGGEAF
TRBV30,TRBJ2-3,AWNRPGLAGLTDTQY
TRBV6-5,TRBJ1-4,ASKPGDREKKLF
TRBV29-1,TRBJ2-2,SVQGQGVTWELF
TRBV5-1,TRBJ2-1,ASSVRQGNALF
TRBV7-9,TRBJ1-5,ASSQDSNQSQH
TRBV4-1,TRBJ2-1,TNSQELGSSYNGQF
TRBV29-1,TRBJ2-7,STRPIAYYEQY
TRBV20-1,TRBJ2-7,SARDSRDRFEQY
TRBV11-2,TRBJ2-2,ASSLVQWPFGTGELF
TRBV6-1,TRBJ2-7,ASSEFYRESEQY
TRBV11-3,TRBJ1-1,ASSSNLSTEAF
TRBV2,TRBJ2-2,ASKMGGGTEELF
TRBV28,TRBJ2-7,ASSLLLLITYEQY
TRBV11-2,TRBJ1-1,ASSLGHMITEAF
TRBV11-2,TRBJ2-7,VSSLSSRKQY
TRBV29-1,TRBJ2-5,SVPIEGNQETQY
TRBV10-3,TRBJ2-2,AIRSMTGNTNTGELF
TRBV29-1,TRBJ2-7,SFISGRAFHEQY
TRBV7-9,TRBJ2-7,ASSVRGKGEQY
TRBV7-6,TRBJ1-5,ASSLDTGGRGQPQH
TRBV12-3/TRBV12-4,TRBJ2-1,DSSPASGRWWNEQF
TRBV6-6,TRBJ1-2,VSVAGTGSQGYT
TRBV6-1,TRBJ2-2,GSRLAGTGELS
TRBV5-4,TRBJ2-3,ASSISGPDTQY
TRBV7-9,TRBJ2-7,ASSPHGGTYEQY
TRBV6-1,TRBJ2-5,ASRYAEGTSGIETQY
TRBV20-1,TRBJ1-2,SASDGAGSLGLGYT